These 3 T cell receptor beta chains were all obtained from the same sample, sequenced in a study of T cell responses to AZD1222 COVID-19 vaccine. TCRdb's table, derived via immunoSEQ multiplex PCR, lists solely in-frame clones and lacks some. The sample carries roughly 66,000 clones, around four fifths recorded once. The sample was peripheral blood, taken on day 0 of AZD1222 vaccination. These receptors were obtained from an adult in good health.

The J gene is TRBJ1-4, the V gene TRBV2; a weak D match, TRBD1 (6 bases). The germline CDR1 and CDR2 sequences are SNHLY and FYNNEI. This CDR3 region has 13 residues. V lost 4 bases to trimming and J lost 7 bases, with 10 bases between them. CDR3 DNA sequence: TGTGCCAGCAGTGCACAGGGCCGTGAAAAACTGTTTTTT. It translates to CASSAQGREKLFF.

V is TRBV27 and J is TRBJ2-5, with unresolved D. This CDR3 is 13 amino acids long. Per germline, CDR1 MNHEY and CDR2 SMNVEV (reference sequence). The germline V and J ends were trimmed by 4 bases and 0 bases, with 6 bases remaining between them. This chain's CDR3 is CASSSADQETQYF. The CDR3 DNA sequence: TGTGCCAGCAGTTCGGCAGACCAAGAGACCCAGTACTTC.

This clone appeared a few times. The V gene is TRBV7-8, the J gene TRBJ1-5, with D perhaps TRBD1 (5 bases). Trimming pared 5 bases from V and 4 bases from J, leaving 15 bases between. The germline CDR1 and CDR2 sequences are SGHVS and FQNEAQ. The CDR3 consists of 15 residues. The CDR3, as DNA: TGTGCCAGCAGCCAATGGGGGGGGATGAATCAGCCCCAGCATTTT. Translation: CASSQWGGMNQPQHF. Using reference TRBV7-8 and TRBJ1-5 for the parts outside the CDR3, the full variable domain is GAGVSQSPRYKVAKRGQDVALRCDPISGHVSLFWYQQALGQGPEFLTYFQNEAQLDKSGLPSDRFFAERPEGSVSTLKIQRTQQEDSAVYLCASSQWGGMNQPQHFGDGTRLSIL.